Listed below are T cell receptor beta chains from one sample, sequenced in a study of shared clonotypes between healthy human individuals. The assay was immunoSEQ multiplex PCR, and TCRdb's table has in-frame clones only and misses some. The repertoire holds around 720,000 clones, with about three quarters as singletons. Material for sequencing was memory CD4+ T cells sorted from blood. These receptors were taken from a woman younger than 45 in good health. CDR3s include the opening cysteine and the closing phenylalanine or tryptophan. Fields, in order: clone size, J gene, D gene, CDR3 length, V gene, CDR3 protein, CDR3 DNA. The D gene is left open where the match is weak. Rows give clone size only sometimes, using once, few, many, or a class for an expanded clone.

clone_size: NA; j_call: TRBJ2-3; d_call: NA; cdr3_length: 15; v_call: TRBV13; cdr3_aa: CASSYRVRASDTQYF; cdr3_nt: TGTGCCAGCAGCTATAGGGTGCGAGCATCAGATACGCAGTATTTT
clone_size: few; j_call: TRBJ2-2; d_call: NA; cdr3_length: 14; v_call: TRBV27; cdr3_aa: CASTQQGSTGELFF; cdr3_nt: TGTGCCAGCACGCAGCAGGGGAGCACCGGGGAGCTGTTTTTT
clone_size: NA; j_call: TRBJ2-5; d_call: NA; cdr3_length: 15; v_call: TRBV28; cdr3_aa: CASSSFTGTQETQYF; cdr3_nt: TGTGCCAGCAGCTCTTTTACAGGCACCCAAGAGACCCAGTACTTC
clone_size: NA; j_call: TRBJ1-2; d_call: NA; cdr3_length: 11; v_call: TRBV20-1; cdr3_aa: CSARQDNAYTF; cdr3_nt: TGCAGTGCTAGACAGGATAATGCCTACACCTTC
clone_size: few; j_call: TRBJ2-7; d_call: NA; cdr3_length: 12; v_call: TRBV2; cdr3_aa: CASSEDGPGQYF; cdr3_nt: TGTGCCAGCAGTGAAGACGGACCAGGGCAGTACTTC
clone_size: NA; j_call: TRBJ1-5; d_call: NA; cdr3_length: 16; v_call: TRBV28; cdr3_aa: CASIPRGGSSNQPQHF; cdr3_nt: TGTGCCAGCATCCCCCGGGGGGGGTCGAGCAATCAGCCCCAGCATTTT
clone_size: NA; j_call: TRBJ1-4; d_call: TRBD1; cdr3_length: 16; v_call: TRBV28; cdr3_aa: CASSPRGQVKNEKLFF; cdr3_nt: TGTGCCAGCAGTCCGCGTGGACAGGTCAAAAATGAAAAACTGTTTTTT
clone_size: NA; j_call: TRBJ1-2; d_call: TRBD1; cdr3_length: 15; v_call: TRBV28; cdr3_aa: CASSEISGTGFGYTF; cdr3_nt: TGTGCCAGCAGCGAGATATCAGGGACAGGGTTTGGCTACACCTTC
clone_size: NA; j_call: TRBJ2-2; d_call: TRBD2; cdr3_length: 16; v_call: TRBV7-6; cdr3_aa: CASSFRTTSITGELFF; cdr3_nt: TGTGCCAGCAGCTTCCGAACGACTAGCATCACCGGGGAGCTGTTTTTT
clone_size: few; j_call: TRBJ2-7; d_call: NA; cdr3_length: 14; v_call: TRBV10-2; cdr3_aa: CASSELTRVYEQYF; cdr3_nt: TGCGCCAGCAGTGAGCTCACCAGGGTTTACGAGCAGTACTTC
clone_size: NA; j_call: TRBJ1-5; d_call: NA; cdr3_length: 16; v_call: TRBV30; cdr3_aa: CAWSPIEGYSNQPQHF; cdr3_nt: TGTGCCTGGAGCCCTATCGAAGGGTACAGCAATCAGCCCCAGCATTTT
clone_size: NA; j_call: TRBJ1-5; d_call: NA; cdr3_length: 16; v_call: TRBV10-1; cdr3_aa: CASSPYRAGYNQPQHF; cdr3_nt: TGCGCCAGCAGTCCATACAGGGCCGGGTACAATCAGCCCCAGCATTTT
clone_size: NA; j_call: TRBJ2-1; d_call: TRBD2; cdr3_length: 14; v_call: TRBV6-5; cdr3_aa: CASSSHAGESEQFF; cdr3_nt: TGTGCCAGCAGCTCGCATGCGGGAGAGAGTGAGCAGTTCTTC
clone_size: NA; j_call: TRBJ1-1; d_call: NA; cdr3_length: 14; v_call: TRBV5-1; cdr3_aa: CASSLAGFNTEAFF; cdr3_nt: TGCGCCAGCAGCTTGGCTGGGTTTAACACTGAAGCTTTCTTT
clone_size: NA; j_call: TRBJ2-1; d_call: TRBD1; cdr3_length: 16; v_call: TRBV5-4; cdr3_aa: CASSPRTGATYNEQFF; cdr3_nt: TGTGCCAGCAGCCCGCGGACAGGGGCGACCTACAATGAGCAGTTCTTC
clone_size: NA; j_call: TRBJ2-7; d_call: NA; cdr3_length: 13; v_call: TRBV7-2; cdr3_aa: CASSLGGLYEQYF; cdr3_nt: TGTGCCAGCAGCTTAGGGGGTCTATACGAGCAGTACTTC
clone_size: NA; j_call: TRBJ2-1; d_call: TRBD1; cdr3_length: 15; v_call: TRBV5-1; cdr3_aa: CASSLGGQDYNEQFF; cdr3_nt: TGCGCCAGCAGCTTGGGGGGACAGGACTACAATGAGCAGTTCTTC
clone_size: NA; j_call: TRBJ1-5; d_call: TRBD1; cdr3_length: 17; v_call: TRBV7-8; cdr3_aa: CASSLLGSGQRNQPQHF; cdr3_nt: TGTGCCAGCAGCCTGCTCGGGTCGGGACAGCGAAATCAGCCCCAGCATTTT
clone_size: once; j_call: TRBJ1-1; d_call: NA; cdr3_length: 13; v_call: TRBV5-1; cdr3_aa: CASTGAPNTEAFF; cdr3_nt: TGCGCCAGCACCGGGGCTCCCAACACTGAAGCTTTCTTT